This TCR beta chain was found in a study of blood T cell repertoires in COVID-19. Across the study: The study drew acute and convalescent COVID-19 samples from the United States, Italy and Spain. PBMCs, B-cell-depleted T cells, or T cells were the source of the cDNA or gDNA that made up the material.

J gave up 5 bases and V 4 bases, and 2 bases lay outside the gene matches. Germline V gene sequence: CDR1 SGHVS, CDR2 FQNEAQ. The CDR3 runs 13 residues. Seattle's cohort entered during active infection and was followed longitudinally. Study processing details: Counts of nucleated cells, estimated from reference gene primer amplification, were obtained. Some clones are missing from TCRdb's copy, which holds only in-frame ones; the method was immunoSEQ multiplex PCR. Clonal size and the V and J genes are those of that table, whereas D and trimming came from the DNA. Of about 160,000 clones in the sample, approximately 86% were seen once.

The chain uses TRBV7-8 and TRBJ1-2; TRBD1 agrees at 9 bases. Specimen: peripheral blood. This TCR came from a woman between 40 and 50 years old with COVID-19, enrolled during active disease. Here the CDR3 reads CASSWGQGYGYTF. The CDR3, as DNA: TGTGCCAGCAGCTGGGGACAGGGTTATGGCTACACCTTC.